Listed here is a single T cell receptor beta chain. The Susac syndrome patients fit the recently defined diagnostic criteria for definite or probable disease. This specimen belongs to a study of CD8 T cells in Susac syndrome. Reverse transcription of roughly 0.45 to 1 ug RNA used random hexamers. A single record per CDR3 protein comes from TCRdb applying MiXCR to the immunoSEQ multiplex PCR reads. The data hold some 180,000 distinct CDR3 sequences, with around nine tenths observed a single time. The CDR3 runs to 15 residues. Germline CDR1 SNHLY, CDR2 FYNNEI. Deletions cut 4 bases from V and 0 bases from J, with 10 bases between.

Sequencing was carried out using CD4+ T cells from PBMCs. This TCR was sampled from a human donor with Susac syndrome. The chain employs TRBV2 and TRBJ2-4, with a possible D match to TRBD2 (5 bases). This chain's CDR3 is CASSAGGLAKNIQYF. CDR3 in DNA: TGTGCCAGCAGTGCCGGAGGTTTAGCCAAAAACATTCAGTACTTC.